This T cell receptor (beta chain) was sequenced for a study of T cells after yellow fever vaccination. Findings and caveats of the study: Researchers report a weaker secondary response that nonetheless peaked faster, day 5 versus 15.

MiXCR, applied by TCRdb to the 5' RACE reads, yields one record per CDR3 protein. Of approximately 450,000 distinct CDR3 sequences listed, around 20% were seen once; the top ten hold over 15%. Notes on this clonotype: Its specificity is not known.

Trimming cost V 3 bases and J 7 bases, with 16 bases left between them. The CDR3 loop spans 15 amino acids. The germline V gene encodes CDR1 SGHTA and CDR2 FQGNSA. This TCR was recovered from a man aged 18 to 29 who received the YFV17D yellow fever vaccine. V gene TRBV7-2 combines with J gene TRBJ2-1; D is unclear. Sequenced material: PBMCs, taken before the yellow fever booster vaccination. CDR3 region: CASSFQPGSSNEQFF. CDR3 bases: TGTGCCAGCAGCTTCCAGCCGGGCTCTTCGAATGAGCAGTTCTTC.